These 31 T cell receptor beta chains were sequenced from one sample in a study of blood T cell repertoires in acute mononucleosis. Only in-frame clones appear in the TCRdb table, and some are missing; sequencing was by immunoSEQ multiplex PCR. The top ten clones hold around 28% of a sample with 6,000 to 8,500 clones, 25% to 30% of them seen once. The time point here: acute infectious mononucleosis, at clinical presentation within 2 weeks of symptom onset (visit 1). The sample in question was EBV YVL epitope tetramer+ CD8+ T cells sorted from PBMCs, obtained during acute infectious mononucleosis. Stated subset: CD8 T cells binding a tetramer with EBV BRLF1 109-117 peptide (YVL-BR). These receptor sequences come from a woman in her late teens or twenties with infectious mononucleosis caused by EBV.

On this clone: This sample includes further DNA sequences coding for the same CDR3. In DNA form, the CDR3 reads TGTGCCAGCAGGCAGTTGACAGGTAGTGGAGAGTCGCAGTACTTC. Protein: CASRQLTGSGESQYF. This chain joins TRBV6-5 and TRBJ2-5, with D perhaps TRBD1 (6 bases). The CDR3 is 15 amino acids. The germline V gene encodes CDR1 MNHEY and CDR2 SVGAGI. V shed 6 bases and J shed 11 bases, with 25 bases lying between them.

This clone occurred many times. This sequence joins TRBV11-2 and TRBJ2-1; D is unresolved. The V gene's germline CDR1 is SGHAT and CDR2 FQNNGV. This CDR3 comprises 16 residues. V dropped 2 bases and J dropped 0 bases, with 11 bases sitting between them. CDR3 sequence reads: CASSLFAPRSYNEQFF. In DNA form, the CDR3 reads TGTGCCAGCAGCTTATTCGCACCGCGCTCCTACAATGAGCAGTTCTTC.

Of note for this clone: A far bigger clonotype differs at one base, so this is likely a read error. This chain joins TRBV4-1 and TRBJ2-5; D ambiguous. Germline CDR1 and CDR2: MGHRA and YSYEKL. This CDR3 comprises 14 residues. Trimming cost V 1 base and J 5 bases, with 11 bases left between them. CDR3 sequence: CASSQGDPLETQYF. The CDR3 coding sequence is TGCGCCAGCAGCCAAGGAGACCCATTGGAGACCCAGTACTTC.

The chain links TRBV29-1 to TRBJ2-1; the D is unclear. The CDR3 loop spans 13 amino acids. Trimming took off 4 bases at V and 9 bases at J, with 16 bases between the two ends. Per the germline V gene, CDR1 is SQVTM and CDR2 is ANQGSEA. CDR3 DNA: TGCAGCGTTGGGCAGGCCCTTTTGATTGAGCAGTTCTTC. Translating gives CSVGQALLIEQFF.

This clone was found a few times. One end of the junction is discordant with germline, which a read error may explain. The sample holds other DNA sequences that translate to the same CDR3. CDR3: CASSHQTGTSGEQFF. In nucleotides, the CDR3 is TGTGCCAGCAGCCATCAAACCGGGACTAGCGGGGAGCAGTTCTTC. The chain recombines TRBV4-1 with TRBJ2-1; 12 bases are shared with TRBD2. The germline V gene encodes CDR1 MGHRA and CDR2 YSYEKL. The CDR3 loop spans 15 amino acids.

This clone has only a few counts. The rearrangement uses TRBV27 and TRBJ2-7, with 12 bases matching TRBD2. The CDR3 runs to 16 residues. Germline CDR1 reads MNHEY; CDR2 reads SMNVEV (reference sequence). With 0 bases clipped from V and 6 bases from J, the junction kept 6 bases outside the gene matches. Written as DNA, the CDR3 is TGTGCCAGCAGTTTATCGGCTAGCGGGAGGGCTTCCGAGCAGTACTTC. As protein: CASSLSASGRASEQYF.

This clone was detected a few times. This rearrangement joins TRBV25-1 to TRBJ2-7; TRBD2 is a possible D gene (6 bases). This CDR3 comprises 15 residues. V gave up 6 bases and J gave up 5 bases, with 20 bases separating them. Germline V lookup: CDR1 MGHDK, CDR2 SYGVNS. The CDR3 protein is CASSSFRDSSNEQYF. The CDR3 DNA is TGTGCCAGCAGCTCATTCCGGGACTCCTCGAACGAGCAGTACTTC.

CDR3 region: CASSPHSYEQYF. CDR3 sequence (DNA): TGTGCCAGCAGTCCACACTCCTACGAGCAGTACTTC. V and J are TRBV6-5 and TRBJ2-7; D unresolved. The CDR3 is 12 residues long. CDR1 and CDR2 from the germline V gene are MNHEY and SVGAGI. Trimming shortened V by 5 bases and J by 0 bases, and 5 bases separated the two germline ends.

Details on this clone: One base separates it from a far larger clone, so it is likely a read error. This chain uses TRBV7-7 with TRBJ2-7, with 16 positions matching TRBD2. Germline V gene data show CDR1 as SSHAT and CDR2 as FNYEAQ (reference sequence). This CDR3 has 15 residues. The CDR3 sequence is CASSPDPGLAGGKYF. CDR3 DNA sequence: TGTGCTAGCAGCCCCGACCCGGGACTAGCGGGGGGGAAGTACTTC.

As concerns this clone: A read error may produce the germline difference seen at one junction end. Other DNA sequences from this sample encode an identical CDR3 as well. V gene TRBV11-2 combines with J gene TRBJ2-7; TRBD2 matches at 13 bases. From germline, CDR1 is SGHAT and CDR2 FQNNGV. This CDR3 has 17 amino acids. The CDR3 bases are TGCGCCAGCAGCCAACCGACTAGCGGGGGGCATCCCTACGAGCAGTACTTC. It is translated as CASSQPTSGGHPYEQYF.

The chain recombines TRBV27 with TRBJ2-7, with 7 bases that match TRBD1. This CDR3 contains 16 residues. J was trimmed by 0 bases and V by 6 bases; bases with no gene match: 11. Germline V gene data show CDR1 as MNHEY and CDR2 as SMNVEV (reference sequence). The CDR3 DNA is TGTGCCAGCAGCACATACCGGGACAGTCTCTCCTACGAGCAGTACTTC. Amino acids: CASSTYRDSLSYEQYF.

This clone was detected ten times or more. Sequence at one end of the junction differs from germline and may be a read error. Other DNA sequences from this sample encode an identical CDR3 as well. The chain carries TRBV7-3 and TRBJ2-7; D may be TRBD1 (5 bases). Germline CDR1 and CDR2: SGHTA and FQGTGA. This CDR3 comprises 15 residues. The DNA for the CDR3 is TGCGCCAGCAGCCAAGTGCGAGACAGCCCCTACGAGCAGTACTTC. Translation gives CASSQVRDSPYEQYF.

This clone has more than one count but fewer than ten. The J gene is TRBJ2-3, the V gene TRBV27, with TRBD1 matching 7 bases. Germline V gene lookup returns CDR1 MNHEY and CDR2 SMNVEV (reference sequence). The CDR3 spans 19 residues. V lost 5 bases, J lost 0 bases, and 17 bases stayed unmatched. This chain's CDR3 is CASSDYRGRLPNSTDTQYF. CDR3 nucleotides: TGTGCCAGCAGTGACTACAGGGGCAGGTTACCAAATAGCACAGATACGCAGTATTTT.

The chain has TRBV7-6 and TRBJ2-5, with D hard to call. CDR3 length: 16 amino acids. CDR1 is SGHVS and CDR2 is FNYEAQ in the germline V gene. Trimming shortened V by 1 base and J by 10 bases, and 22 bases separated the two germline ends. The CDR3 sequence is CASSLDLLGSAVDQYF. The CDR3 DNA sequence: TGTGCCAGCAGCTTAGATCTATTAGGATCCGCAGTTGACCAGTACTTC.

Ten or more counts support this clone. V and J are TRBV7-9 and TRBJ2-7, with 8 bases that match TRBD1. Germline loops: CDR1 SEHNR, CDR2 FQNEAQ (reference sequence). This CDR3 spans 11 amino acids. V shed 4 bases, J shed 13 bases, and the junction held 6 bases outside the gene matches. CDR3 sequence: CASSSTTGEYF. The CDR3 region has the DNA TGTGCCAGCAGCTCAACGACAGGGGAATACTTC.

For this clone: Since a far larger clone is one base different, this is likely a read error. The gene calls are TRBV27 and TRBJ2-1; D remains unclear. Germline-derived CDR1 and CDR2 are MNHEY and SMNVEV (reference sequence). The length of the CDR3 is 12 residues. Deletions cut 8 bases from V and 10 bases from J, with 15 bases between. CDR3 coding DNA: TGTGCCAGCTGCGCGCTCTCCTACGAGCAGTTCTTC. As protein: CASCALSYEQFF.

By share, this clone counts as medium-sized. The chain has TRBV6-1 and TRBJ1-1; D is ambiguous. Deletions cut 0 bases from V and 2 bases from J, with 10 bases between. The germline CDR1 and CDR2 sequences are MNHNS and SASEGT. CDR3 size: 15 residues. CDR3 coding DNA: TGTGCCAGCAGTGAAGCGCTTCTAGCCAACACTGAAGCTTTCTTT. Residues: CASSEALLANTEAFF.

On this clone itself: A read error may produce the germline difference seen at one junction end. The gene calls are TRBV11-2 and TRBJ2-7; 9 nucleotides line up with TRBD2. CDR1 and CDR2 (germline): SGHAT, FQNNGV. The CDR3 has 15 amino acids. CDR3 residues: CASCLELSGGSEQYF. CDR3 coding DNA: TGTGCCAGCTGCTTAGAACTTAGCGGGGGCAGCGAGCAGTACTTC.

This clone is medium-sized within its sample. The gene calls are TRBV7-8 and TRBJ2-1; TRBD1 agrees at 8 bases. The CDR3 is 16 amino acids. Germline V gene lookup returns CDR1 SGHVS and CDR2 FQNEAQ. V dropped 5 bases and J dropped 8; count of bases not matched to a gene: 14. The DNA of the CDR3 is TGTGCCAGCAGCCAGGGGGCTTCAATTAGGTTGGATGAGCAGTTCTTC. This translates into CASSQGASIRLDEQFF.

The CDR3 is CASSLAREDEQYF. In DNA form, the CDR3 reads TGCGCCAGCAGCTTGGCGCGGGAGGACGAGCAGTACTTC. The chain couples TRBV5-1 to TRBJ2-7; 8 nucleotides line up with TRBD2. This CDR3 has 13 residues. Trimming took 0 bases from V and 5 from J; bases not matched to a gene: 1. Germline-derived CDR1 and CDR2 are SGHRS and YFSETQ.

This clone is termed medium-sized. CDR3 bases: TGTGCCAGCAGTTTATCGGGGACAGGGGGTTATGGCTACACCTTC. It translates to CASSLSGTGGYGYTF. The chain carries TRBV27 and TRBJ1-2, with TRBD1 matching over 11 bases. Germline trimming cut 0 bases from V and 5 bases from J; bases unmatched to any gene: 2. The CDR3 has 15 amino acids. CDR1 and CDR2 (germline): MNHEY, SMNVEV (reference sequence).

This clone has just a few counts. The gene calls are TRBV28 and TRBJ2-7; 9 bases line up with TRBD1. After removal of 6 bases from V and 6 bases from J, the junction contained 9 bases not matched to a gene. This CDR3 is 14 amino acids long. The V gene's germline CDR1 is MDHEN and CDR2 SYDVKM. The chain's CDR3 is CASSPWTGEFEQYF. The DNA for the CDR3 is TGTGCCAGCAGCCCCTGGACAGGGGAATTCGAGCAGTACTTC.

This clone has a handful of counts. At one of its ends the junction is not consistent with the germline gene, which may arise from a read error. The chain combines TRBV27 with TRBJ2-1, with TRBD2 identical over 9 bases. Germline V lookup: CDR1 MNHEY, CDR2 SMNVEV (reference sequence). This CDR3 has 14 residues. The CDR3 region is CATSEMAGGNEQFF. The CDR3 DNA follows: TGTGCCACCAGTGAAATGGCGGGAGGGAATGAGCAGTTCTTC.

The CDR3 DNA reads as TGTGCCAGCAGCACCCTCGGGACTAGCGGGAGGTTGGCCTACGAGCAGTACTTC. This gives the protein CASSTLGTSGRLAYEQYF. V gene TRBV28 combines with J gene TRBJ2-7; the match to TRBD2 covers 15 bases. Germline CDR1 is MDHEN and CDR2 is SYDVKM. The ends lost 6 bases at V and 2 bases at J; junction bases unmatched: 11. The CDR3 is 18 amino acids. Based on the CDR3 plus reference TRBV28 and TRBJ2-7, the full variable domain is DVKVTQSSRYLVKRTGEKVFLECVQDMDHENMFWYRQDPGLGLRLIYFSYDVKMKEKGDIPEGYSVSREKKERFSLILESASTNQTSMYLCASSTLGTSGRLAYEQYFGPGTRLTVT.

This clone was seen only a few times. This chain links TRBV7-6 with TRBJ2-5; D not certain. The V gene lost 5 bases and the J gene lost 3 bases, with 4 bases spanning the gap. This CDR3 is built from 11 residues. From germline, CDR1 is SGHVS and CDR2 FNYEAQ. The CDR3 here is CASSKKETQYF. The CDR3 coding sequence is TGTGCCAGCAGCAAGAAAGAGACCCAGTACTTC.

The chain recombines TRBV7-2 with TRBJ2-5, with 10 bases matching TRBD2. The CDR3 has 16 amino acids. With V trimmed by 6 bases and J by 2 bases, 9 bases remained unmatched. Germline V gene data show CDR1 as SGHTA and CDR2 as FQGNSA. CDR3 region: CASSDSPLAGQETQYF. In DNA form, the CDR3 reads TGTGCCAGCAGTGACTCACCACTAGCGGGGCAAGAGACCCAGTACTTC.

The rearrangement links TRBV11-2 to TRBJ2-7; 7 bases are shared with TRBD1. The CDR3 extends over 15 amino acids. CDR1 is SGHAT, CDR2 FQNNGV, per germline. The J segment lost 2 bases and the V segment lost 5 bases, leaving 9 bases of the junction unmatched. The DNA of the CDR3 is TGTGCCAGCAGCAAAACAGGGGAGTATCCCTACGAGCAGTACTTC. This codes for CASSKTGEYPYEQYF.

Notes on this clone: A read error likely explains this, since a far larger clone differs by one base. V is TRBV7-2 and J is TRBJ2-7; 16 nucleotides align to TRBD2. Germline V lookup: CDR1 SGHTA, CDR2 FQGNSA. The CDR3 has 15 amino acids. CDR3 in amino acids: CAGSPDPGLAGGKYF. In nucleotides, the CDR3 is TGTGCCGGCAGCCCCGACCCGGGACTAGCGGGGGGGAAGTACTTC.

The chain joins TRBV5-4 to TRBJ2-2; D not resolved. The ends were cut back, 7 bases at V and 1 base at J, with 14 bases in the middle. The germline gives CDR1 SGHNT, CDR2 YYREEE (reference sequence). The CDR3 length is 15 residues. The CDR3 DNA reads TGTGCCAGCGCCTTGAGAATTGGGAACACCGGGGAGCTGTTTTTT. It is translated as CASALRIGNTGELFF.

This clone has ten or more counts. Possible read error: a much larger clone is one base away. This CDR3 is also generated by other DNA sequences in the sample. This sequence joins TRBV4-1 and TRBJ1-1; D gene unclear. Per germline, CDR1 MGHRA and CDR2 YSYEKL. The CDR3 covers 15 residues. V dropped 1 base and J dropped 1 base, with 10 bases sitting between them. Written as DNA, the CDR3 is TGCGCCAGCAGCCAAGCCCTCTCCGCGAACACTGAAGCTTTCTTT. Amino acid sequence: CASSQALSANTEAFF.

The sample holds many counts of this clone. The V call is TRBV5-4, the J call TRBJ2-5, with D possibly TRBD1 on 7 matching bases. V lost 0 bases to trimming and J lost 5 bases, with 14 bases between them. The length of the CDR3 is 15 residues. In germline, CDR1 is SGHNT, CDR2 YYREEE (reference sequence). CDR3 region: CASSLAGGGTETQYF. CDR3 coding DNA: TGTGCCAGCAGCTTGGCCGGAGGGGGCACGGAGACCCAGTACTTC.